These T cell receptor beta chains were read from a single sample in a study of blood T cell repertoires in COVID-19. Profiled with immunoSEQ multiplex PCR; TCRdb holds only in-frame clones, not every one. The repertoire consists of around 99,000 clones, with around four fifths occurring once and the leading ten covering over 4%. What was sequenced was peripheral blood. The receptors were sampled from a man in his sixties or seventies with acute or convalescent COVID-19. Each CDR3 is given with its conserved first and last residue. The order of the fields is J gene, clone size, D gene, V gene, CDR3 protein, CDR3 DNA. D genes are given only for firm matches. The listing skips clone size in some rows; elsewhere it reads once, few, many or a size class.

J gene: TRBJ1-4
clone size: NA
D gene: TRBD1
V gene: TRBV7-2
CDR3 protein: CASSLVGTGGGEKLFF
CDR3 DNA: TGTGCCAGCAGCTTAGTTGGGACAGGGGGAGGTGAAAAACTGTTTTTT

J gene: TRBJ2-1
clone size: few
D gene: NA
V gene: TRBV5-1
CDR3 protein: CASSPTVRYNEQFF
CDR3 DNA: TGCGCCAGCAGCCCTACTGTCCGATACAATGAGCAGTTCTTC

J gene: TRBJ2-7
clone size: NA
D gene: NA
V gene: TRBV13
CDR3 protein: CASSPGWRSGEQYF
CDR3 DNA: TGTGCCAGCAGCCCCGGTTGGAGGTCTGGCGAGCAGTACTTC

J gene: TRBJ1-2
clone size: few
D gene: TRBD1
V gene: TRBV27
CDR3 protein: CASSFAGGDGYTF
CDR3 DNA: TGTGCCAGCAGTTTTGCAGGGGGCGATGGCTACACCTTC

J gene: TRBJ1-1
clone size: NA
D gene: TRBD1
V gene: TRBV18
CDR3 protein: CASSPPLGQEAFF
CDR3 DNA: TGTGCCAGCTCACCACCCCTGGGACAGGAAGCTTTCTTT

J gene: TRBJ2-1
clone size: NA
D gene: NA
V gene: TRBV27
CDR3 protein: CASSSYQGLGYNEQFF
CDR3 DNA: TGTGCCAGCAGTTCTTACCAGGGGTTGGGGTACAATGAGCAGTTCTTC

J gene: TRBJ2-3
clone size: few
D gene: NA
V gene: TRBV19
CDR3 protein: CASSTRQVRLSDTQYF
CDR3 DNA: TGTGCCAGTAGTACGAGACAGGTCCGGCTATCAGATACGCAGTATTTT

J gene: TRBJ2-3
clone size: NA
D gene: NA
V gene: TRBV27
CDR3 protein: CASSPIQGSLDTQYF
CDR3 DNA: TGTGCCAGCAGCCCGATACAGGGATCCTTGGATACGCAGTATTTT

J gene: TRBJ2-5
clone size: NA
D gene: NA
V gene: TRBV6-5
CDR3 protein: CASSKTVQETQYF
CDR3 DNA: TGTGCCAGCAGTAAGACAGTGCAAGAGACCCAGTACTTC

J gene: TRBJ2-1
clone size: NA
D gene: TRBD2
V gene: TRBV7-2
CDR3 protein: CASSFTAGDASSYNEQFF
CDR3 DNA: TGTGCCAGCAGCTTTACAGCGGGGGACGCTAGCTCCTACAATGAGCAGTTCTTC

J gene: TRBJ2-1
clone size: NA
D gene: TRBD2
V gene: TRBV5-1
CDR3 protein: CASREGLAGSYNEQFF
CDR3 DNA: TGCGCCAGCAGGGAAGGACTAGCGGGGAGCTACAATGAGCAGTTCTTC

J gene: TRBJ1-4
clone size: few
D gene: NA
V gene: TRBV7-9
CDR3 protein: CASSFLGQANEKLFF
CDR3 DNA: TGTGCCAGCAGCTTCTTGGGGCAGGCTAATGAAAAACTGTTTTTT

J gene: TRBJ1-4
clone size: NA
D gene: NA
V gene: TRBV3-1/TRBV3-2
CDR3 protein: CASSRDPWQAATNEKLFF
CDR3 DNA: TGTGCCAGCAGCCGAGACCCGTGGCAGGCAGCAACTAATGAAAAACTGTTTTTT